This entry lists 27 T cell receptor beta chains sequenced from one sample in a study of preoperative IRX-2 immunotherapy in early breast cancer. As for treatment: preoperative locoregional IRX-2 cytokine immunotherapy. Sequencing used immunoSEQ multiplex PCR; TCRdb keeps in-frame clones, though not all of them. Of some 19,000 clones detected, around 85% appear once; the ten largest clones hold about 1.2%. The sample in question was lymph node tissue, obtained after IRX-2 immunotherapy. These TCRs come from a human donor with breast cancer.

This clone was seen a few times. The rearrangement links TRBV6-8 to TRBJ1-4; TRBD1 matches 7 bases. CDR3 size: 14 residues. Per the germline V gene, CDR1 is MNHGY and CDR2 is SAAAGT. V was clipped by 5 bases and J by 4 bases; unmatched bases: 4. The CDR3 protein is CASSETGRNEKLFF. DNA of the CDR3: TGTGCCAGCAGTGAGACAGGGCGTAATGAAAAACTGTTTTTT.

The chain couples TRBV6-8 to TRBJ1-1, with D possibly matching TRBD1 (5 bases). V shed 2 bases and J shed 1 base, with 14 bases lying between them. CDR1 MNHGY and CDR2 SAAAGT come from the germline V gene. The CDR3 is 16 residues long. CDR3 protein: CASSYHRLRGNTEAFF. As DNA, the CDR3 is TGTGCCAGCAGTTACCACAGGCTCCGGGGGAACACTGAAGCTTTCTTT.

This chain links TRBV6-8 with TRBJ2-5; D may correspond to TRBD1 or TRBD2 (6 bases each). Germline V lookup: CDR1 MNHGY, CDR2 SAAAGT. V was shortened by 7 bases and J by 7 bases, with 19 bases between the two germline ends. The CDR3 contains 14 residues. The CDR3 here is CASKGDFLGGTQYF. Written as DNA, the CDR3 is TGTGCCAGCAAGGGGGACTTCCTGGGAGGGACCCAGTACTTC.

The chain couples TRBV19 to TRBJ2-1, with D unresolved. CDR3 length: 15 residues. V was trimmed by 1 base and J by 0 bases, leaving 7 bases between them. CDR1 LNHDA and CDR2 SQIVND come from the germline V gene (reference sequence). The CDR3: CASSIGVSSYNEQFF. CDR3 nucleotides: TGTGCCAGTAGTATAGGGGTTAGCTCCTACAATGAGCAGTTCTTC.

The chain recombines TRBV6-8 with TRBJ1-5; D uncertain. Per the germline V gene, CDR1 is MNHGY and CDR2 is SAAAGT. Trimming took off 4 bases at V and 0 bases at J, with 7 bases between the two ends. The CDR3 totals 14 residues. CDR3 region: CASSSGVSNQPQHF. The CDR3 nucleotides read TGTGCCAGCAGTTCCGGGGTTAGCAATCAGCCCCAGCATTTT.

The chain combines TRBV28 with TRBJ2-1, with 11 bases that match TRBD2. The germline V gene has CDR1 MDHEN and CDR2 SYDVKM. The CDR3 runs to 14 residues. V lost 6 bases, J lost 5 bases, and 3 bases stayed unmatched. CDR3 residues: CASRVTSGNNEQFF. The CDR3 DNA reads TGTGCCAGCAGAGTGACTAGCGGGAACAATGAGCAGTTCTTC.

The J gene is TRBJ1-1, the V gene TRBV19; maybe TRBD1 (5 bases). The germline V and J ends were trimmed by 4 bases and 3 bases, with 15 bases remaining between them. This CDR3 region has 15 residues. Germline assignment: CDR1 LNHDA and CDR2 SQIVND (reference sequence). CDR3 nucleotide sequence: TGTGCCAGTAGTAGCCCTGGAGGGGTGTACACTGAAGCTTTCTTT. Amino acid sequence: CASSSPGGVYTEAFF.

This chain connects TRBV6-8 to TRBJ2-7; D is possibly TRBD2 (7 bases). Germline lookup yields CDR1 MNHGY and CDR2 SAAAGT. Trimming stripped 7 bases from V and 0 bases from J, with 16 bases between. The CDR3 runs 15 residues. The CDR3 DNA reads TGTGCCAGCAACGGCGGGCGGGGGCCCTCCTACGAGCAGTACTTC. Translation: CASNGGRGPSYEQYF.

J is TRBJ2-1 and V is TRBV5-1; D perhaps matches TRBD2 (6 bases). The V and J ends lost 0 bases and 7 bases respectively, with 14 bases between them. Germline CDR1 and CDR2: SGHRS and YFSETQ. The CDR3 is 15 amino acids. The CDR3 DNA reads TGCGCCAGCAGCTTGGCCGGCGGGGACGGAAATGAGCAGTTCTTC. Its translation is CASSLAGGDGNEQFF.

The chain recombines TRBV29-1 with TRBJ2-6, with D unresolved. The germline V and J ends were trimmed by 5 bases and 1 base, with 12 bases remaining between them. This CDR3 has 15 residues. CDR1 and CDR2 (germline): SQVTM, ANQGSEA. The CDR3 sequence: CSVSRTVSGANVLTF. The CDR3 bases are TGCAGCGTTTCCCGGACGGTATCTGGGGCCAACGTCCTGACTTTC.

The chain recombines TRBV6-7 with TRBJ2-3; 7 bases map to TRBD1. TRBV6-7 is an ORF; its function is uncertain. After removal of 5 bases from V and 0 bases from J, the junction contained 11 bases not matched to a gene. The CDR3 runs to 17 residues. The CDR3 protein is CASSERPRGQSTDTQYF. CDR3 DNA sequence: TGTGCCAGCAGTGAGCGCCCCAGGGGACAGAGCACAGATACGCAGTATTTT.

J is TRBJ1-1 and V is TRBV7-4, with a tentative D call TRBD1 (5 bases). This CDR3 has 13 amino acids. Germline V gene lookup returns CDR1 SGHVT and CDR2 SQSDAQ. V lost 4 bases, J lost 11 bases, and 17 bases lay in between. In DNA, the CDR3 is TGTGCCAGCAGCTCCAGGGTTCCCCGTGAGGCTTTCTTT. Its translation is CASSSRVPREAFF.

The chain recombines TRBV30 with TRBJ1-4; D is unresolved. Germline CDR1 is GTSNPN and CDR2 is SVGIG (reference sequence). V was cut by 2 bases and J by 8 bases, with 9 bases left in between. This CDR3 comprises 12 residues. The CDR3 coding sequence is TGTGCCTGGAGTCCTGAAGGGGAAAAACTGTTTTTT. Protein product: CAWSPEGEKLFF.

The J gene is TRBJ1-2, the V gene TRBV19; D ambiguous. Trimming took off 7 bases at V and 2 bases at J, with 8 bases between the two ends. The CDR3 contains 12 residues. CDR1 and CDR2 (germline): LNHDA, SQIVND (reference sequence). The CDR3 DNA is TGTGCCAGTATAGTGGGGAACTATGGCTACACCTTC. Its translation is CASIVGNYGYTF.

CDR3 sequence (DNA): TGTGCCACCAGCAGAGATGGGGGCGCCAACAATGAGCAGTTCTTC. Encoded protein: CATSRDGGANNEQFF. This chain links TRBV15 with TRBJ2-1, with a possible D match to TRBD1 (6 bases). The CDR3 sequence is 15 residues long. Germline assignment: CDR1 LNHNV and CDR2 YYDKDF (reference sequence). V dropped 0 bases and J dropped 5 bases, with 11 bases sitting between them. The full variable domain, rest sourced from reference TRBV15 and TRBJ2-1, is DAMVIQNPRYQVTQFGKPVTLSCSQTLNHNVMYWYQQKSSQAPKLLFHYYDKDFNNEADTPDNFQSRRPNTSFCFLDIRSPGLGDTAMYLCATSRDGGANNEQFFGPGTRLTVL.

This chain links TRBV19 with TRBJ2-1, with D unresolved. Trimming shortened V by 8 bases and J by 3 bases, and 5 bases separated the two germline ends. Per germline, CDR1 LNHDA and CDR2 SQIVND (reference sequence). The CDR3 is 11 amino acids. CDR3 nucleotide sequence: TGTGCCAGTTTCAACTACAATGAGCAGTTCTTC. It encodes CASFNYNEQFF.

Comment on this clone: A junction end diverges from the germline sequence, so it may reflect a read error. The gene calls are TRBV11-3 and TRBJ2-7; 9 bases map to TRBD2. Germline V gives CDR1 SGHNT, CDR2 YENEEA. The CDR3 sequence is 15 residues long. The CDR3 sequence: CASSVSRGGSHEQYF. In DNA form, the CDR3 reads TGTGCCAGCAGCGTCTCGCGGGGGGGCTCCCACGAGCAGTACTTC.

The V call is TRBV9, the J call TRBJ1-1; D is unclear. CDR3 length equals 14 residues. The germline gives CDR1 SGDLS, CDR2 YYNGEE. The V and J ends lost 5 bases and 1 base respectively, with 12 bases between them. The DNA for the CDR3 is TGTGCCAGCAGAGTTCGTCGAGCGAACACTGAAGCTTTCTTT. Protein sequence: CASRVRRANTEAFF.

The chain couples TRBV30 to TRBJ1-2, with a possible D match to TRBD1 (6 bases). Trimming took 0 bases from V and 6 from J, leaving 11 bases between them. The CDR3 length is 13 residues. Germline CDR1 is GTSNPN and CDR2 is SVGIG (reference sequence). CDR3 region: CAWSVQGRDGYTF. The CDR3 DNA follows: TGTGCCTGGAGTGTACAGGGACGGGATGGCTACACCTTC.

The V and J genes are TRBV28 and TRBJ2-7; weak D call: TRBD2 (5 bases). V was shortened by 7 bases and J by 0 bases, with 10 bases between the two germline ends. CDR1 is MDHEN, CDR2 SYDVKM, per germline. There are 13 residues in the CDR3. The CDR3 DNA is TGTGCCAGCACCTTAGCGTACTCCTACGAGCAGTACTTC. Encoded protein: CASTLAYSYEQYF.

Note on this clone: The junction departs from the called germline gene at one end, perhaps through a read error. The chain employs TRBV6-8 and TRBJ1-4, with a weak D call TRBD1 (5 bases). The CDR3 covers 13 residues. The germline CDR1 and CDR2 sequences are MNHGY and SAAAGT. The CDR3 sequence: CAISAGTNEKLFF. CDR3 DNA sequence: TGTGCCATCAGTGCAGGGACTAATGAAAAACTGTTTTTT.

The gene calls are TRBV25-1 and TRBJ2-1; D is ambiguous. Per germline, CDR1 MGHDK and CDR2 SYGVNS. The CDR3 is 14 residues long. The V and J ends lost 3 bases and 8 bases respectively, with 14 bases between them. The CDR3 spells CASSDWGTGYEQFF. The DNA of the CDR3 is TGTGCCAGCAGTGATTGGGGTACCGGCTATGAGCAGTTCTTC.

The genes are TRBV6-8 and TRBJ2-7; 9 nucleotides line up with TRBD1. CDR1 and CDR2 (germline): MNHGY, SAAAGT. The trim removed 2 bases at V and 7 bases at J, leaving 6 bases unmatched. This CDR3 comprises 14 residues. The CDR3 DNA follows: TGTGCCAGCAGTTACGGGACAGGGCGGGGGGAGCAGTACTTC. This sequence encodes CASSYGTGRGEQYF.

This clone was seen just once. The rearrangement uses TRBV6-8 and TRBJ1-5, with 11 bases aligning to TRBD1. The junction had 5 bases not matched to a gene; V was cut back by 5 bases and J by 5 bases. This CDR3 spans 15 amino acids. The germline CDR1 and CDR2 sequences are MNHGY and SAAAGT. The CDR3 DNA reads as TGTGCCAGCAGTGGGGACAGGGGGGCCTATCAGCCCCAGCATTTT. Translated: CASSGDRGAYQPQHF.

This chain connects TRBV5-1 to TRBJ2-2; 7 bases line up with TRBD2. The CDR3 totals 19 residues. Trimming at V came to 4 bases and at J to 0 bases, leaving 15 bases not matched to a gene. CDR1 is SGHRS and CDR2 is YFSETQ in the germline V gene. The CDR3 nucleotides read TGCGCCAGCAGCCAAGAAGAGACGCGGGGGTCCGCGAACACCGGGGAGCTGTTTTTT. It is translated as CASSQEETRGSANTGELFF.

V and J are TRBV18 and TRBJ1-5; D call uncertain. V lost 0 bases and J 3 bases, leaving 12 bases between the germline ends. This CDR3 spans 16 amino acids. Germline V lookup: CDR1 KGHSH, CDR2 LQKENI. As DNA, the CDR3 is TGTGCCAGCTCACCACCGAATTCCAGCCCCAATCAGCCCCAGCATTTT. This encodes CASSPPNSSPNQPQHF.

The rearrangement uses TRBV10-3 and TRBJ1-3; TRBD1 might be the D (6 bases). Germline CDR1 ENHRY, CDR2 SYGVKD. The CDR3 sequence is 16 residues long. Deletions cut 2 bases from V and 3 bases from J, with 14 bases between. The CDR3 DNA reads as TGTGCCATCAGTGAGCCCGCAGGGGTTAGTGGAAACACCATATATTTT. Amino acid sequence: CAISEPAGVSGNTIYF.